Listed below are T cell receptor beta chains from one sample, sequenced in a study of early T cells in non-severe SARS-CoV-2 infection. TCRdb reanalysed the 5' RACE reads using MiXCR and keeps one entry per CDR3 protein. The sample shows 50,000 to 60,000 distinct CDR3 sequences, roughly 10% of them seen only once. What was sequenced was whole blood. The receptor set was obtained from an adult who was a healthcare worker with PCR-confirmed SARS-CoV-2 infection or an uninfected control (not recorded which). CDR3s include the opening cysteine and the closing phenylalanine or tryptophan. The D gene is left open where the match is weak. The size entry is marked missing in some rows and otherwise reads once, few, many or a size class.

j_call	clone_size	d_call	cdr3_length	v_call	cdr3_aa	cdr3_nt
TRBJ2-7	.	TRBD2	14	TRBV6-6	CASTLPGGSYEQYF	TGTGCCTCGACCCTCCCGGGAGGTTCCTACGAGCAGTACTTC
TRBJ1-2	few	TRBD1	13	TRBV2	CASAPTGNYGYTF	TGTGCCAGCGCCCCGACAGGGAACTATGGCTACACCTTC
TRBJ1-2	few	.	13	TRBV29-1	CSVDDRDGYGYTF	TGCAGCGTTGACGATCGGGACGGCTATGGCTACACCTTC
TRBJ1-1	.	.	13	TRBV4-2	CASLQGRSTEAFF	TGTGCCAGCCTCCAGGGAAGGAGCACTGAAGCTTTCTTT
TRBJ2-3	few	.	13	TRBV20-1	CSASGASLDTQYF	TGCAGTGCTAGTGGGGCTAGCCTGGATACGCAGTATTTT
TRBJ1-1	many	.	15	TRBV20-1	CSARESTNPGTEAFF	TGCAGTGCTAGAGAAAGTACCAATCCTGGCACTGAAGCTTTCTTT
TRBJ2-4	few	TRBD1	18	TRBV6-5	CASTKHWTGRGAKNIQYF	TGTGCCAGCACAAAACACTGGACAGGGCGGGGAGCCAAAAACATTCAGTACTTC
TRBJ2-7	.	.	15	TRBV20-1	CSARPWGPDLKEQYF	TGCAGTGCTAGGCCGTGGGGACCAGACTTGAAGGAGCAGTACTTC
TRBJ1-2	few	TRBD1	14	TRBV11-2	CASSLGQGAYGYTF	TGTGCCAGCAGCTTAGGGCAGGGGGCATATGGCTACACCTTC
TRBJ2-1	.	TRBD2	15	TRBV5-4	CASSITTSGNNEQFF	TGTGCCAGCAGCATTACGACTAGCGGGAACAATGAGCAGTTCTTC
TRBJ2-5	few	.	15	TRBV7-9	CASSQMTFYQETQYF	TGTGCCAGCAGCCAAATGACTTTTTACCAAGAGACCCAGTACTTC
TRBJ2-6	many	.	16	TRBV10-3	CAISEFGGSGANVLTF	TGTGCCATCAGTGAGTTCGGGGGATCTGGGGCCAACGTCCTGACTTTC
TRBJ2-3	many	.	14	TRBV6-4	CASSDGGGADTQYF	TGTGCCAGCAGTGACGGTGGGGGTGCAGATACGCAGTATTTT
TRBJ2-6	.	.	16	TRBV4-1	CASSPTGLSGANVLTF	TGCGCCAGCAGCCCTACCGGACTCTCTGGGGCCAACGTCCTGACTTTC
TRBJ1-1	many	.	13	TRBV29-1	CSVEQVRDTEAFF	TGCAGCGTTGAGCAGGTTCGGGACACTGAAGCTTTCTTT
TRBJ2-5	many	.	13	TRBV5-1	CASIPTGGETQYF	TGCGCCAGCATTCCGACAGGCGGGGAGACCCAGTACTTC
TRBJ2-2	.	TRBD1	16	TRBV5-1	CASSPLAGGNTGELFF	TGCGCCAGCAGCCCCCTGGCAGGGGGCAACACCGGGGAGCTGTTTTTT
TRBJ1-3	many	TRBD1	15	TRBV28	CASSPSGGTGNTIYF	TGTGCCAGCAGTCCCTCAGGGGGCACTGGAAACACCATATATTTT
TRBJ2-7	many	TRBD1	13	TRBV29-1	CSVAGTASYEQYF	TGCAGCGTAGCCGGGACAGCCTCCTACGAGCAGTACTTC
TRBJ2-7	.	.	17	TRBV28	CASRTPLQGPAGGEQYF	TGTGCCAGCAGGACGCCCCTACAGGGGCCTGCCGGGGGCGAGCAGTACTTC
TRBJ2-3	few	.	13	TRBV2	CASNPSGTDTQYF	TGTGCCAGCAATCCTAGCGGCACAGATACGCAGTATTTT
TRBJ2-3	few	TRBD1	12	TRBV29-1	CSVQGRQGAQYF	TGCAGCGTTCAGGGGAGACAGGGTGCGCAGTATTTT
TRBJ2-7	.	.	13	TRBV3-1	CASSRSKTYEQYF	TGTGCCAGCAGCCGTAGCAAGACCTACGAGCAGTACTTC
TRBJ1-1	many	.	14	TRBV7-9	CASSLSTGNTEAFF	TGTGCCAGCAGCTTAAGCACAGGGAACACTGAAGCTTTCTTT
TRBJ1-3	few	TRBD1	16	TRBV4-1	CASSQAGTGIGNTIYF	TGCGCCAGCAGCCAAGCTGGGACAGGGATCGGAAACACCATATATTTT
TRBJ2-1	.	TRBD2	17	TRBV4-2	CASSQSRSGSSYNEQFF	TGTGCCAGCAGCCAATCGAGAAGCGGGAGCTCCTACAATGAGCAGTTCTTC
TRBJ1-1	.	TRBD1	18	TRBV3-1	CASSPSRGQGVDSTEAFF	TGTGCCAGCAGCCCATCCCGGGGACAGGGGGTGGATAGCACTGAAGCTTTCTTT
TRBJ2-5	.	TRBD2	14	TRBV7-6	CASSAPGLWETQYF	TGTGCCAGCAGCGCACCGGGACTATGGGAGACCCAGTACTTC
TRBJ1-5	many	.	13	TRBV5-1	CASSSGQNQPQHF	TGCGCCAGCAGCAGCGGACAGAATCAGCCCCAGCATTTT
TRBJ1-5	many	.	13	TRBV29-1	CSVVLGVGQPQHF	TGCAGCGTTGTATTGGGTGTAGGGCAGCCCCAGCATTTT
TRBJ1-2	.	.	12	TRBV28	CATHLGGGGYTF	TGTGCCACCCATCTGGGCGGAGGGGGCTACACCTTC
TRBJ1-4	few	.	15	TRBV28	CASSLPDTQNEKLFF	TGTGCCAGCAGTTTACCCGACACTCAGAATGAAAAACTGTTTTTT
TRBJ2-4	.	.	16	TRBV2	CASSEGAGLAKNIQYF	TGTGCCAGCAGTGAAGGTGCGGGCTTAGCCAAAAACATTCAGTACTTC
TRBJ2-2	.	TRBD2	17	TRBV7-2	CASSFGLAVTGTGELFF	TGTGCCAGCAGCTTTGGACTAGCGGTTACGGGAACCGGGGAGCTGTTTTTT
TRBJ2-5	many	TRBD1	13	TRBV20-1	CSAAGQGAKTQYF	TGCAGTGCCGCGGGACAGGGGGCCAAGACCCAGTACTTC
TRBJ2-1	many	.	13	TRBV7-2	CASNLHGRNEQFF	TGTGCCAGCAACCTCCACGGGAGAAATGAGCAGTTCTTC
TRBJ1-4	many	TRBD1	18	TRBV5-1	CASSPGQGHRSAGEKLFF	TGCGCCAGCAGCCCCGGACAGGGCCACCGCTCAGCGGGTGAAAAACTGTTTTTT
TRBJ2-7	few	.	16	TRBV9	CASSVGPYGQESQQYF	TGTGCCAGCAGCGTAGGCCCCTATGGGCAAGAGAGTCAGCAGTACTTC
TRBJ2-2	.	.	13	TRBV9	CASSVRGPGELFF	TGTGCCAGCAGCGTACGGGGTCCCGGGGAGCTGTTTTTT
TRBJ2-1	many	TRBD1	15	TRBV11-2	CASSLVGQGSGEQFF	TGTGCCAGCAGCTTGGTGGGACAGGGATCCGGTGAGCAGTTCTTC
TRBJ1-5	few	.	13	TRBV7-6	CASSPIQYQPQHF	TGTGCCAGCAGCCCTATCCAGTATCAGCCCCAGCATTTT
TRBJ2-3	.	TRBD2	18	TRBV7-6	CASSLIPWGGRARDTQYF	TGTGCCAGCAGCTTAATCCCCTGGGGCGGGAGGGCCAGGGATACGCAGTATTTT
TRBJ2-7	many	.	14	TRBV27	CASSLSEVSYEQYF	TGTGCCAGCAGCCTCTCGGAGGTCTCCTACGAGCAGTACTTC
TRBJ2-2	few	.	15	TRBV23-1	CASSLGGRNTGELFF	TGCGCCAGCAGTCTAGGAGGGAGGAACACCGGGGAGCTGTTTTTT
TRBJ2-7	.	.	12	TRBV5-6	CASSQDSYEQYF	TGTGCCAGCAGCCAGGACAGCTACGAGCAGTACTTC
TRBJ2-5	few	.	13	TRBV5-4	CASSTPYQETQYF	TGTGCCAGCAGTACCCCGTACCAAGAGACCCAGTACTTC
TRBJ2-4	few	.	16	TRBV28	CASSLPYGTAKNIQYF	TGTGCCAGCAGTTTACCATACGGGACAGCCAAAAACATTCAGTACTTC
TRBJ2-1	.	TRBD2	15	TRBV20-1	CSARALAGNYNEQFF	TGCAGTGCTAGAGCACTAGCGGGGAACTACAATGAGCAGTTCTTC
TRBJ2-5	few	.	13	TRBV28	CASTPGGGETQYF	TGTGCCAGCACCCCCGGGGGTGGAGAGACCCAGTACTTC
TRBJ2-6	few	.	16	TRBV28	CASSLQNRAGANVLTF	TGTGCCAGCAGTCTCCAGAACAGGGCTGGGGCCAACGTCCTGACTTTC
TRBJ2-3	.	.	15	TRBV27	CASSYSTRSTDTQYF	TGTGCCAGCAGTTACAGTACCCGAAGCACAGATACGCAGTATTTT
TRBJ1-4	many	TRBD1	13	TRBV28	CASKDRVLEKLFF	TGTGCCAGCAAGGACAGGGTCTTGGAAAAACTGTTTTTT
TRBJ2-2	.	TRBD2	15	TRBV4-2	CASSQEDSGSGELFF	TGTGCCAGCAGCCAAGAGGATAGCGGGTCCGGGGAGCTGTTTTTT